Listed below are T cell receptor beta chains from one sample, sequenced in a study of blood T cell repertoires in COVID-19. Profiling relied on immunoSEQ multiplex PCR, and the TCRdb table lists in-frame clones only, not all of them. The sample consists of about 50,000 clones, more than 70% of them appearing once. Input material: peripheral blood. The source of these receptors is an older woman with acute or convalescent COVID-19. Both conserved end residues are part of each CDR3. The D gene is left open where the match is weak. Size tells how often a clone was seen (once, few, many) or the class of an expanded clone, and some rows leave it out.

CDR3: CASRDSPNEKLFF
DNA: TGTGCCAGCAGGGACAGCCCTAATGAAAAACTGTTTTTT
D: NA
J: TRBJ1-4
V: TRBV7-8
size: NA

CDR3: CASSLVPGRENGYTF
DNA: TGTGCCAGCAGCTTAGTCCCTGGCAGGGAAAATGGCTACACCTTC
D: NA
J: TRBJ1-2
V: TRBV7-9
size: NA

CDR3: CAIRPGQGLGGYTF
DNA: TGTGCCATCAGGCCGGGACAGGGCTTAGGTGGCTACACCTTC
D: TRBD1
J: TRBJ1-2
V: TRBV10-3
size: NA

CDR3: CASSLDGLSTDTQYF
DNA: TGTGCCAGCAGCTTAGACGGACTGTCCACAGATACGCAGTATTTT
D: NA
J: TRBJ2-3
V: TRBV11-3
size: NA

CDR3: CASTGQSYEQYF
DNA: TGTGCCAGCACCGGACAGAGCTACGAGCAGTACTTC
D: NA
J: TRBJ2-7
V: TRBV6-5
size: NA

CDR3: CSVRHVNTEAFF
DNA: TGCAGCGTCCGACACGTGAACACTGAAGCTTTCTTT
D: NA
J: TRBJ1-1
V: TRBV29-1
size: NA

CDR3: CASSSSNYEQYF
DNA: TGTGCCAGCAGCTCATCAAACTACGAGCAGTACTTC
D: NA
J: TRBJ2-7
V: TRBV7-9
size: few

CDR3: CASSLTGGRKNSPLHF
DNA: TGTGCCAGCAGTTTAACGGGGGGCAGGAAGAATTCACCCCTCCACTTT
D: NA
J: TRBJ1-6
V: TRBV27
size: NA

CDR3: CATSRDDRSNSPLHF
DNA: TGTGCCACCAGCAGAGACGACAGATCCAATTCACCCCTCCACTTT
D: NA
J: TRBJ1-6
V: TRBV15
size: few

CDR3: CAISESAGGTFANIQYF
DNA: TGTGCCATCAGTGAGTCCGCGGGGGGGACTTTTGCGAACATTCAGTACTTC
D: TRBD2
J: TRBJ2-4
V: TRBV10-3
size: NA

CDR3: CASRDRYEQYF
DNA: TGTGCCAGCAGAGACAGGTACGAGCAGTACTTC
D: NA
J: TRBJ2-7
V: TRBV6-6
size: NA

CDR3: CASSITGASEAFF
DNA: TGTGCCAGTAGTATTACAGGGGCAAGTGAAGCTTTCTTT
D: TRBD1
J: TRBJ1-1
V: TRBV19
size: NA

CDR3: CASSDLQGTTGELFF
DNA: TGCGCCAGCAGCGACCTGCAGGGGACGACCGGGGAGCTGTTTTTT
D: NA
J: TRBJ2-2
V: TRBV5-1
size: once

CDR3: CASSYSKGVGEQYF
DNA: TGTGCCAGCAGTTACTCGAAAGGGGTTGGCGAGCAGTACTTC
D: NA
J: TRBJ2-7
V: TRBV6-6
size: few

CDR3: CASSQDSASGAYNEQFF
DNA: TGTGCCAGCAGCCAAGATTCGGCTAGCGGAGCCTACAATGAGCAGTTCTTC
D: TRBD2
J: TRBJ2-1
V: TRBV4-2
size: NA

CDR3: CAMSEGVAGGETQYF
DNA: TGTGCCATGTCCGAGGGGGTAGCGGGAGGAGAGACCCAGTACTTC
D: TRBD2
J: TRBJ2-5
V: TRBV10-3
size: few

CDR3: CASSLGARAFQYF
DNA: TGTGCCAGCAGTTTGGGGGCCCGGGCGTTCCAGTACTTC
D: NA
J: TRBJ2-7
V: TRBV12-3/TRBV12-4
size: NA

CDR3: CASKRSATVNTEAFF
DNA: TGTGCCAGCAAACGGTCAGCGACGGTGAACACTGAAGCTTTCTTT
D: NA
J: TRBJ1-1
V: TRBV2
size: NA

CDR3: CASSGNDRLSYEQYF
DNA: TGTGCCAGCTCCGGGAACGACAGGTTATCCTACGAGCAGTACTTC
D: NA
J: TRBJ2-7
V: TRBV6-5
size: NA

CDR3: CASRLGRAANSPLHF
DNA: TGTGCCAGTAGGCTCGGCAGGGCGGCGAATTCACCCCTCCACTTT
D: NA
J: TRBJ1-6
V: TRBV19
size: NA

CDR3: CASSFIGGSYEQYF
DNA: TGTGCCAGCAGTTTCATCGGGGGCTCCTACGAGCAGTACTTC
D: NA
J: TRBJ2-7
V: TRBV28
size: NA

CDR3: CASTTTNTGELFF
DNA: TGTGCCAGCACTACTACGAACACCGGGGAGCTGTTTTTT
D: NA
J: TRBJ2-2
V: TRBV28
size: NA

CDR3: CASSLVSVNTEAFF
DNA: TGTGCCAGCAGCTTGGTGTCGGTGAACACTGAAGCTTTCTTT
D: NA
J: TRBJ1-1
V: TRBV5-5
size: NA

CDR3: CASSLGLSAIQYF
DNA: TGTGCCAGCAGTTTGGGACTTTCGGCCATTCAGTACTTC
D: NA
J: TRBJ2-4
V: TRBV28
size: NA

CDR3: CASSPNPGTGGNQPQHF
DNA: TGTGCCAGCAGTCCCAACCCCGGGACAGGGGGCAATCAGCCCCAGCATTTT
D: TRBD1
J: TRBJ1-5
V: TRBV4-2
size: few

CDR3: CASSQNRGGETQYF
DNA: TGTGCCAGCTCACAGAACAGGGGAGGAGAGACCCAGTACTTC
D: NA
J: TRBJ2-5
V: TRBV18
size: few

CDR3: CASSFTLGLGGYTF
DNA: TGTGCCAGCAGTTTCACTTTGGGACTGGGTGGCTACACCTTC
D: NA
J: TRBJ1-2
V: TRBV27
size: NA

CDR3: CASSLVRNTDTQYF
DNA: TGTGCCAGCAGCTTGGTTAGAAACACAGATACGCAGTATTTT
D: NA
J: TRBJ2-3
V: TRBV5-4
size: NA

CDR3: CASSETSVNTGELFF
DNA: TGTGCCAGCTCCGAGACTAGTGTAAACACCGGGGAGCTGTTTTTT
D: NA
J: TRBJ2-2
V: TRBV18
size: once

CDR3: CASSHLDRGPNYGYTF
DNA: TGTGCCAGCAGCCACCTTGACAGAGGACCTAACTATGGCTACACCTTC
D: NA
J: TRBJ1-2
V: TRBV3-1/TRBV3-2
size: NA

CDR3: CASSPVSGAPGETQYF
DNA: TGTGCCAGCTCACCAGTTTCGGGAGCGCCTGGAGAGACCCAGTACTTC
D: NA
J: TRBJ2-5
V: TRBV18
size: NA

CDR3: CASRRDSLTEAFF
DNA: TGTGCCAGCAGGCGGGACAGCCTCACTGAAGCTTTCTTT
D: TRBD1
J: TRBJ1-1
V: TRBV12-3/TRBV12-4
size: NA

CDR3: CSAKLANTQYF
DNA: TGCAGTGCTAAGCTAGCGAATACGCAGTATTTT
D: NA
J: TRBJ2-3
V: TRBV20-1
size: NA

CDR3: CATSDAGTSGYNEQFF
DNA: TGTGCCACCAGTGATGCCGGGACTAGCGGCTATAATGAGCAGTTCTTC
D: TRBD2
J: TRBJ2-1
V: TRBV24-1
size: NA

CDR3: CASRPFSGPLSYEQYF
DNA: TGTGCCAGCAGGCCATTTAGCGGGCCCCTCTCCTACGAGCAGTACTTC
D: TRBD2
J: TRBJ2-7
V: TRBV13
size: NA

CDR3: CASSTSGRSYEQYF
DNA: TGTGCCAGTAGTACTAGCGGGAGATCTTACGAGCAGTACTTC
D: TRBD2
J: TRBJ2-7
V: TRBV19
size: NA

CDR3: CASSLTGSSGNTIYF
DNA: TGCGCCAGCAGCTTAACGGGGAGCTCTGGAAACACCATATATTTT
D: NA
J: TRBJ1-3
V: TRBV5-1
size: NA

CDR3: CASSLVGLGGELFF
DNA: TGTGCCAGCAGCTTAGTCGGACTGGGCGGGGAGCTGTTTTTT
D: NA
J: TRBJ2-2
V: TRBV7-2
size: NA

CDR3: CASSLLGQSPTTEAFF
DNA: TGTGCCAGCAGTTTATTGGGGCAGTCCCCGACCACTGAAGCTTTCTTT
D: NA
J: TRBJ1-1
V: TRBV27
size: NA

CDR3: CASSEAQGGLSSGNTIYF
DNA: TGTGCCAGCAGTGAAGCGCAGGGAGGGCTTAGCTCTGGAAACACCATATATTTT
D: NA
J: TRBJ1-3
V: TRBV6-1
size: NA

CDR3: CASSSKLTEAFF
DNA: TGTGCCAGCTCATCAAAGCTCACTGAAGCTTTCTTT
D: NA
J: TRBJ1-1
V: TRBV18
size: once

CDR3: CASSIKRGDTEAFF
DNA: TGTGCCAGTAGTATTAAGCGGGGGGACACTGAAGCTTTCTTT
D: NA
J: TRBJ1-1
V: TRBV19
size: NA

CDR3: CASRAPGLAAYEQYF
DNA: TGTGCCAGCCGGGCCCCGGGACTAGCGGCCTACGAGCAGTACTTC
D: TRBD2
J: TRBJ2-7
V: TRBV6-5
size: NA

CDR3: CASSSPGEWQETQYF
DNA: TGTGCCAGCAGCTCCCCCGGGGAGTGGCAAGAGACCCAGTACTTC
D: NA
J: TRBJ2-5
V: TRBV7-8
size: NA

CDR3: CASSPQGAGGREQYF
DNA: TGTGCCAGTAGTCCTCAGGGAGCGGGAGGTAGGGAGCAGTACTTC
D: TRBD2
J: TRBJ2-7
V: TRBV19
size: NA

CDR3: CASSPRVRNEKLFF
DNA: TGTGCCAGCAGCCCTCGAGTGAGAAATGAAAAACTGTTTTTT
D: NA
J: TRBJ1-4
V: TRBV9
size: NA

CDR3: CATSRDRGGAETQYF
DNA: TGTGCCACCAGCAGAGATAGAGGGGGCGCGGAGACCCAGTACTTC
D: TRBD1
J: TRBJ2-5
V: TRBV15
size: NA

CDR3: CASSQGVRDRGRRVYGYTF
DNA: TGTGCCAGCAGCCAAGGGGTCCGGGACAGGGGGCGCCGCGTCTATGGCTACACCTTC
D: TRBD1
J: TRBJ1-2
V: TRBV14
size: NA

CDR3: CATEGQQTYGYTF
DNA: TGTGCCACCGAAGGACAGCAGACGTATGGCTACACCTTC
D: NA
J: TRBJ1-2
V: TRBV6-5
size: NA

CDR3: CASSVRGKAFF
DNA: TGTGCCAGCAGCGTCCGGGGGAAAGCTTTCTTT
D: NA
J: TRBJ1-1
V: TRBV2
size: NA

CDR3: CASSRDSNTGELFF
DNA: TGTGCCAGTAGCAGGGACAGCAACACCGGGGAGCTGTTTTTT
D: TRBD1
J: TRBJ2-2
V: TRBV19
size: NA

CDR3: CASSNRDRASNTGELFF
DNA: TGCGCCAGCAGCAACCGGGACAGGGCCTCGAACACCGGGGAGCTGTTTTTT
D: TRBD1
J: TRBJ2-2
V: TRBV5-1
size: NA

CDR3: CASSIDYTEAFF
DNA: TGTGCCAGTAGTATAGACTACACTGAAGCTTTCTTT
D: NA
J: TRBJ1-1
V: TRBV19
size: NA

CDR3: CASSASYNSPLHF
DNA: TGTGCCAGCAGCGCCAGCTATAATTCACCCCTCCACTTT
D: NA
J: TRBJ1-6
V: TRBV9
size: few

CDR3: CASSPVGSSYEQYF
DNA: TGTGCCAGCAGCCCCGTCGGCTCTAGCTACGAGCAGTACTTC
D: NA
J: TRBJ2-7
V: TRBV7-8
size: NA

CDR3: CASSLAQGFETQYF
DNA: TGCGCCAGCAGCTTGGCCCAGGGTTTCGAGACCCAGTACTTC
D: NA
J: TRBJ2-5
V: TRBV5-1
size: NA